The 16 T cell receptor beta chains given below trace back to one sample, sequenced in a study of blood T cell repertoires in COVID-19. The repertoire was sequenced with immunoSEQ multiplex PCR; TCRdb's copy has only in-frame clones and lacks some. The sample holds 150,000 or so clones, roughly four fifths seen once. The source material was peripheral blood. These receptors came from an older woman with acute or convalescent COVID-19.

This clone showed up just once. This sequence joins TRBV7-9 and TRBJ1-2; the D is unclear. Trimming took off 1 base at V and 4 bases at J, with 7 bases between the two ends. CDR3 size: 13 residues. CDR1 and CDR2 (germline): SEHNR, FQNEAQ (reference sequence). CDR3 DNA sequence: TGTGCCAGCAGCTTAGGTCAGTTCTATGGCTACACCTTC. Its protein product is CASSLGQFYGYTF.

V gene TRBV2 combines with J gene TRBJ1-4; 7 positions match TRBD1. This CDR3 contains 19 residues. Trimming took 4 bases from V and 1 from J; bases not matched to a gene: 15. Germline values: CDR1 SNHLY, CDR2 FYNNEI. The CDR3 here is CASSGDRVRVQRTNEKLFF. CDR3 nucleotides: TGTGCCAGCAGTGGAGACAGGGTTCGGGTTCAAAGAACTAATGAAAAACTGTTTTTT.

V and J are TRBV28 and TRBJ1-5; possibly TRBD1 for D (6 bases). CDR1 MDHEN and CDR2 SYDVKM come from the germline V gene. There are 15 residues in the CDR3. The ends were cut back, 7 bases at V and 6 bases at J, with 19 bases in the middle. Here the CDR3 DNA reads TGTGCCAGCACGAAATGGGCCAGGGGCGGTCAGCCCCAGCATTTT. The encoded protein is CASTKWARGGQPQHF.

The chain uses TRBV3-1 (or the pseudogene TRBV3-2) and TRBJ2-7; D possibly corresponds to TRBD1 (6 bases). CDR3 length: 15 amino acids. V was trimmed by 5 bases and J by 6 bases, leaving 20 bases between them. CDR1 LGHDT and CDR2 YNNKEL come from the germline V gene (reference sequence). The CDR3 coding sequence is TGTGCCAGCAGCGAAACGGACAGCGCCATGTCCGAGCAGTACTTC. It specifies CASSETDSAMSEQYF.

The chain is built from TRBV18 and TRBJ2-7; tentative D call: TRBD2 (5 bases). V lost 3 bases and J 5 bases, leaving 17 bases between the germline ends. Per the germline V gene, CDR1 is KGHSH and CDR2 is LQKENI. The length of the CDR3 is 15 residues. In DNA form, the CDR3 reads TGTGCCAGCTCACCGCGGATCCTAGCTGTCCACGAGCAGTACTTC. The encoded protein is CASSPRILAVHEQYF.

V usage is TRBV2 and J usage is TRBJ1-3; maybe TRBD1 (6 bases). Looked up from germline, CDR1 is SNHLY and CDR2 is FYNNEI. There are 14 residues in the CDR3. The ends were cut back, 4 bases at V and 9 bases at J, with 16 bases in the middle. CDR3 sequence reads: CASSVGQPISTIYF. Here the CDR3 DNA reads TGTGCCAGCAGTGTCGGACAGCCCATATCCACCATATATTTT.

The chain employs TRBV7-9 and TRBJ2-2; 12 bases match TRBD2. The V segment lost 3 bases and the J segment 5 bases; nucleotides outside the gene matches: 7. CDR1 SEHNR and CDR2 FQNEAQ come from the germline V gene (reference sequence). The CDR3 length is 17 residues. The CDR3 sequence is CASSLPFLAGGTGELFF. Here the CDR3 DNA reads TGTGCCAGCAGCTTGCCCTTCCTAGCGGGAGGGACCGGGGAGCTGTTTTTT.

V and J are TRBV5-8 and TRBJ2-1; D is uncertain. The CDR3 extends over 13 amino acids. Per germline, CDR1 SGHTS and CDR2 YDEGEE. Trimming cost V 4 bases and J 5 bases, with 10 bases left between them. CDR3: CASSDSTNNEQFF. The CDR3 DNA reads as TGTGCCAGCAGCGATTCTACCAACAATGAGCAGTTCTTC.

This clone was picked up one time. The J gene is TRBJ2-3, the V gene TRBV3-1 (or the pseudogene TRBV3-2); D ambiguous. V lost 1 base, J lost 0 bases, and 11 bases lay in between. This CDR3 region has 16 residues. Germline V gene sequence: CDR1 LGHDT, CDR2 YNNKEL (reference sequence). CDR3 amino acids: CASSQGFGLSTDTQYF. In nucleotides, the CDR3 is TGTGCCAGCAGCCAAGGTTTCGGGTTGAGCACAGATACGCAGTATTTT.

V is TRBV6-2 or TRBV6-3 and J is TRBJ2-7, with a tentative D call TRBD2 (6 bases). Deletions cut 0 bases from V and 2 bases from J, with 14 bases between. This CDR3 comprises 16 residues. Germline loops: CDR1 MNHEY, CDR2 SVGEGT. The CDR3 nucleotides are TGTGCCAGCAGTTACTCGAAATCCCCGGGGGCCTACGAGCAGTACTTC. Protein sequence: CASSYSKSPGAYEQYF.

CDR3 amino acids: CASSGLAEPTGELFF. The CDR3 DNA is TGTGCCAGCAGTGGACTAGCGGAGCCTACCGGGGAGCTGTTTTTT. The genes are TRBV2 and TRBJ2-2, with 9 bases lining up with TRBD2. Germline CDR1 is SNHLY and CDR2 is FYNNEI. The CDR3 totals 15 residues. V lost 4 bases and J lost 5; bases outside the gene matches: 5.

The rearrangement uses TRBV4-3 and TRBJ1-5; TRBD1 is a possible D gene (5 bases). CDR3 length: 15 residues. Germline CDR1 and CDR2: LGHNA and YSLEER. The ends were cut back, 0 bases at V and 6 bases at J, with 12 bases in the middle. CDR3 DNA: TGCGCCAGCAGCCAAGATCGTGGGGCCGGTCAGCCCCAGCATTTT. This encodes CASSQDRGAGQPQHF.

The CDR3 DNA sequence: TGTGCCAGCAGACAGGGGGACGTGGATGAAAAACTGTTTTTT. This translates into CASRQGDVDEKLFF. The chain employs TRBV28 and TRBJ1-4, with 8 bases lining up with TRBD1. Looked up from germline, CDR1 is MDHEN and CDR2 is SYDVKM. Losses at the gene ends were 6 bases for V and 6 bases for J; bases not matched to a gene: 6. This CDR3 spans 14 amino acids.

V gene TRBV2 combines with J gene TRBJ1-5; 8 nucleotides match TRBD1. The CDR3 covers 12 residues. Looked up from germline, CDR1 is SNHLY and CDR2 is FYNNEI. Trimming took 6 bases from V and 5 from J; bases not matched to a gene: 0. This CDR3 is CASRGQDQPQHF. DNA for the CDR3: TGTGCCAGCAGGGGACAGGATCAGCCCCAGCATTTT.

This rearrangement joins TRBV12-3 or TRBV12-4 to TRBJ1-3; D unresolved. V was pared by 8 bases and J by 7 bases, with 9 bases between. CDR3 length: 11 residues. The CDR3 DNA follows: TGTGCCAGCGGCGGGAGGAACACCATATATTTT. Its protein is CASGGRNTIYF.

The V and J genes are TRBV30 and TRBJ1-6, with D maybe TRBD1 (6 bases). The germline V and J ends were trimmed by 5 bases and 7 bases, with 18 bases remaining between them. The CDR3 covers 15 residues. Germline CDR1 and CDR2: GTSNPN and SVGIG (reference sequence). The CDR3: CAWSKGQGSNSPLHF. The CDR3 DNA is TGTGCCTGGTCAAAGGGGCAGGGGTCGAATTCACCCCTCCACTTT.